These 10 T cell receptor beta chains were sequenced from one sample in a study of CXCR3-negative and CXCR3-positive naive CD8 T cells. Carrying UMI labels, the TRB cDNA libraries were prepared through 5' RACE. TCRdb reprocessed the 5' RACE reads, with one entry per CDR3 protein and no DNA. The repertoire shows around 47,000 distinct CDR3 sequences; the top ten hold roughly 15%. The sequenced sample consisted of memory CD8+ T cells from blood. Receptors were obtained from a human donor in good health. Some clones in this sample may be carry-over from other donors' samples.

This chain links TRBV12-3 or TRBV12-4 with TRBJ2-3; absent DNA, TCRdb's TRBD2 call cannot be checked. The CDR3 length is 14 residues. CDR3 loop: CASSTSGGTDTQYF.

The V gene is TRBV28, the J gene TRBJ2-3; TCRdb indicates TRBD2, and absent DNA this call remains unverified. Germline values: CDR1 MDHEN, CDR2 SYDVKM. The CDR3 contains 15 residues. The chain's CDR3 is CASTLGASGTDTQYF.

The CDR3 here is CASSLGQGAKNEQFF. The V and J genes are TRBV5-4 and TRBJ2-1; TCRdb designates TRBD1, a call that cannot be tested without DNA. CDR1 SGHNT and CDR2 YYREEE come from the germline V gene (reference sequence). The CDR3 length is 15 residues.

V usage is TRBV7-9 and J usage is TRBJ1-1; TCRdb designates TRBD1, a call that cannot be tested without DNA. Per germline, CDR1 SEHNR and CDR2 FQNEAQ (reference sequence). There are 12 residues in the CDR3. The CDR3 region is CASSLTDRQAFF.

This sequence joins TRBV7-9 and TRBJ2-5; TCRdb's assignment of TRBD2 cannot be checked, as there is no DNA. CDR1 SEHNR and CDR2 FQNEAQ come from the germline V gene (reference sequence). CDR3 length equals 17 residues. The CDR3 reads CASSHPRGRGEQETQYF. Using reference TRBV7-9 and TRBJ2-5 for the parts outside the CDR3, the full variable domain is DTGVSQNPRHKITKRGQNVTFRCDPISEHNRLYWYRQTLGQGPEFLTYFQNEAQLEKSRLLSDRFSAERPKGSFSTLEIQRTEQGDSAMYLCASSHPRGRGEQETQYFGPGTRLLVL.

CDR3 sequence reads: CATSDPEGYTF. The chain joins TRBV24-1 to TRBJ1-2. Germline CDR1 and CDR2: KGHDR and SFDVKD. The CDR3 is 11 amino acids.

The V and J genes are TRBV28 and TRBJ1-2. From germline, CDR1 is MDHEN and CDR2 SYDVKM. CDR3 size: 13 residues. The CDR3 spells CASSLSLAGGYTF.

CDR3 sequence reads: CASTGTSGTPYEQYF. The chain links TRBV27 to TRBJ2-7; TCRdb calls TRBD2, which cannot be checked without DNA. CDR1 and CDR2 from the germline V gene are MNHEY and SMNVEV (reference sequence). The CDR3 has 15 amino acids.

The chain couples TRBV12-2 to TRBJ1-2; as DNA is missing, the TRBD1 call by TCRdb cannot be tested. TRBV12-2 is marked as a pseudogene. The CDR3 loop spans 17 amino acids. The CDR3 loop reads CASRFSPGPPGICGYTF.

The V and J genes are TRBV7-2 and TRBJ2-7; as DNA is missing, the TRBD1 call by TCRdb cannot be tested. The CDR3 has 14 residues. Germline CDR1 is SGHTA and CDR2 is FQGNSA. CDR3 sequence: CASRDRAGSYEQYF.